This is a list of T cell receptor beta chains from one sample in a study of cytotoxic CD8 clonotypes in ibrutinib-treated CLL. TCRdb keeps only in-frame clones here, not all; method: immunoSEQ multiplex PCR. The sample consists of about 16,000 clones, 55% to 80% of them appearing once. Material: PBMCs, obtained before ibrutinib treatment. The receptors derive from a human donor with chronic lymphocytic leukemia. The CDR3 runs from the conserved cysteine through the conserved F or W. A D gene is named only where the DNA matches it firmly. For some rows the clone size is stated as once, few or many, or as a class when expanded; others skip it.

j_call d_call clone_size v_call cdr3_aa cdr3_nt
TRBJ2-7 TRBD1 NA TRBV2 CASNPTGGIYEQYF TGTGCCAGCAATCCGACAGGGGGCATTTACGAGCAGTACTTC
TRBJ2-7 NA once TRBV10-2 CASSEGGFEQYF TGCGCCAGCAGTGAAGGAGGGTTCGAGCAGTACTTC
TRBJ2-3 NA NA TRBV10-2 CASSDWDGPTDTQYF TGCGCCAGCAGTGACTGGGACGGCCCCACAGATACGCAGTATTTT
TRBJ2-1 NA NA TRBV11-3 CASTLRGGSGEQFF TGTGCCAGCACCCTACGAGGCGGGTCGGGTGAGCAGTTCTTC
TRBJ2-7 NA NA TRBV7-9 CASSFRGVGYEQYF TGTGCCAGCAGCTTCAGGGGGGTTGGCTACGAGCAGTACTTC
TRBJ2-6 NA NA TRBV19 CASSSTQSRANVLTF TGTGCCAGTAGTTCTACACAAAGTCGGGCCAACGTCCTGACTTTC
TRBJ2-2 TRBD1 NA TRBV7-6 CASSLEGTGAYTGELFF TGTGCCAGCAGCTTAGAGGGGACAGGGGCTTACACCGGGGAGCTGTTTTTT
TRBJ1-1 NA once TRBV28 CASKTWGATEAFF TGTGCCAGCAAAACTTGGGGGGCCACTGAAGCTTTCTTT
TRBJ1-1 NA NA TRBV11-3 CASSYRPGMNTEAFF TGTGCCAGCAGTTACCGGCCTGGGATGAACACTGAAGCTTTCTTT
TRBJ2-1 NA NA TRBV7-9 CASSPRQGNNEQFF TGTGCCAGCAGCCCGCGCCAGGGTAACAATGAGCAGTTCTTC
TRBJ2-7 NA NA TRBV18 CASSPGGAGLDLYEQYF TGTGCCAGCTCACCAGGGGGGGCAGGTTTGGATCTCTACGAGCAGTACTTC
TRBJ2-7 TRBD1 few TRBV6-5 CASRLDRGMFEQYF TGTGCCAGTCGACTCGACAGGGGCATGTTTGAGCAGTACTTC
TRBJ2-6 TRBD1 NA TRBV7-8 CASSIRGQGYSGANVLTF TGTGCCAGCAGCATTAGGGGACAGGGTTACTCTGGGGCCAACGTCCTGACTTTC
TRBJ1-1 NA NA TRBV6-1 CASSETARPIEAFF TGTGCCAGCAGTGAAACAGCCAGACCCATTGAAGCTTTCTTT
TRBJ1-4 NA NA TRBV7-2 CASSHQKGRGSEKLFF TGTGCCAGCAGCCACCAAAAGGGGAGAGGTAGTGAAAAACTGTTTTTT
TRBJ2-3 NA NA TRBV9 CASTREGSRTDTQYF TGTGCCAGCACTAGAGAGGGGAGTCGCACAGATACGCAGTATTTT
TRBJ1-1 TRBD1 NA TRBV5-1 CASSLAGGVNTEAFF TGCGCCAGCAGCTTAGCAGGGGGAGTGAACACTGAAGCTTTCTTT
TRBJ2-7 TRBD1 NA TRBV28 CASSYLQGVGSYEQYF TGTGCCAGCAGTTACCTACAGGGGGTGGGCTCCTACGAGCAGTACTTC
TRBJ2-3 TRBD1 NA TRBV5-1 CASSLDRDRGLDTQYF TGCGCCAGCAGCTTGGACCGGGACAGGGGGCTAGATACGCAGTATTTT
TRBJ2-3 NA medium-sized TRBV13 CASSLELLPDTQYF TGTGCCAGCAGCTTAGAACTCCTTCCAGATACGCAGTATTTT